This T cell receptor beta chain was profiled in a study of identical twins. TCRdb independently ran MiXCR on the 5' RACE reads; one entry per CDR3 protein. The sample lists 500,000 or so distinct CDR3 sequences, 22% seen once, with 0.75% to 0.95% in the top ten. Notes on the study in general: Cross-sectional statistical analysis, not tracking of the same donors, underpinned the conclusions. A partial confounding effect on zero-insertion analyses could come from invariant MAIT and iNKT cells.

Germline CDR1 SGHKS, CDR2 YYEKEE (reference sequence). The CDR3 length is 11 residues. V lost 2 bases to trimming and J lost 9 bases, with 6 bases between them. Points on this clonotype: Antigen unknown. This could be a read error, since a much larger clone is one nucleotide away.

Separately, the same data were catalogued under a study of T cells expressing NK-cell markers. That work contributes: Similarly, these clonotypes led the CD3+CD56-NKG2C+ fraction as well in a handful of donors.

This clonotype was sampled from a woman between 18 and 29 years old in good health. The sequencing input was CD4+ T cells sorted from blood. The V and J genes are TRBV5-5 and TRBJ2-1; no definite D call. The CDR3 loop reads CASSFAVEQFF. CDR3 DNA sequence: TGTGCCAGCAGCTTTGCGGTTGAGCAGTTCTTC.